Listed here are 29 T cell receptor beta chains from one sample, sequenced in a study of T-cell reconstitution after alpha-beta-depleted transplantation in children. Preparation of the TCRbeta library was carried out with unique molecular identifiers. TCRdb reanalysed the PCR reads using MiXCR and keeps one entry per CDR3 protein. Here the sample spans 540,000 or so distinct CDR3 sequences, about 21% being singletons. Sequencing was performed on PBMCs, mostly from graft donor cells, taken 360 days after TCRalphabeta/CD19-depleted stem cell transplant. The origin of the receptors is a boy under two years old who had a stem cell transplant for acute myeloid leukemia, so the T cells may come from the graft donor.

This clonotype was detected a few times. This chain uses TRBV5-1 with TRBJ2-3, with 7 bases lining up with TRBD1. Germline V lookup: CDR1 SGHRS, CDR2 YFSETQ. This CDR3 contains 15 residues. With 6 bases clipped from V and 1 base from J, the junction kept 8 bases outside the gene matches. CDR3 amino acids: CASMDRPYGTDTQYF. CDR3 coding DNA: TGCGCCAGCATGGACAGGCCTTATGGCACAGATACGCAGTATTTT.

This clonotype appeared a few times. The chain is built from TRBV10-3 and TRBJ2-7; no definite D call. Deletions cut 5 bases from V and 3 bases from J, with 2 bases between. The CDR3 is 10 residues long. Germline values: CDR1 ENHRY, CDR2 SYGVKD. DNA for the CDR3: TGTGCCATCAGTCACTACGAGCAGTACGTC. Amino acid sequence: CAISHYEQYV.

The chain uses TRBV11-2 and TRBJ2-1; possibly TRBD2 for D (5 bases). Trimming took off 1 base at V and 13 bases at J, with 17 bases between the two ends. The CDR3 is 14 amino acids. Germline-derived CDR1 and CDR2 are SGHAT and FQNNGV. The CDR3 sequence: CASSLGTADFFQFF. Written as DNA, the CDR3 is TGTGCCAGCAGCTTAGGGACCGCGGACTTCTTTCAGTTCTTC. The full variable domain, its missing parts supplied by reference TRBV11-2 and TRBJ2-1, is EAGVAQSPRYKIIEKRQSVAFWCNPISGHATLYWYQQILGQGPKLLIQFQNNGVVDDSQLPKDRFSAERLKGVDSTLKIQPAKLEDSAVYLCASSLGTADFFQFFGPGTRLTVL.

This clonotype was seen many times. The chain joins TRBV12-3 or TRBV12-4 to TRBJ2-2, with a possible D match to TRBD1 (5 bases). V lost 5 bases and J 10 bases, leaving 11 bases between the germline ends. The CDR3 loop spans 12 amino acids. Written as DNA, the CDR3 is TGTGCCAGCAGTCCGTCGACAGTGGAGCTGTTTTTT. It encodes CASSPSTVELFF.

The CDR3 region is CSARGRSGGYNEQFF. The DNA for the CDR3 is TGCAGTGCTAGAGGTCGTAGCGGGGGGTACAATGAGCAGTTCTTC. The chain couples TRBV20-1 to TRBJ2-1; 10 nucleotides match TRBD2. Germline loops: CDR1 DFQATT, CDR2 SNEGSKA (reference sequence). CDR3 size: 15 residues. V lost 1 base to trimming and J lost 4 bases; unmatched junction nucleotides: 4.

J is TRBJ2-3 and V is TRBV7-2, with 9 positions matching TRBD2. The length of the CDR3 is 15 residues. In germline, CDR1 is SGHTA, CDR2 FQGNSA. V dropped 6 bases and J dropped 1; count of bases not matched to a gene: 5. The CDR3 sequence is CASRGGRGGTDTQYF. CDR3 in DNA: TGTGCCAGCAGGGGCGGGAGGGGAGGCACAGATACGCAGTATTTT.

This clonotype was found a few times. The chain recombines TRBV20-1 with TRBJ2-3; weak D call: TRBD2 (5 bases). Trimming left V 4 bases short and J 1 base short, with 6 bases between. The CDR3 runs 12 residues. Germline V gene data show CDR1 as DFQATT and CDR2 as SNEGSKA (reference sequence). Here the CDR3 reads CSANGGTDTQYF. CDR3 nucleotides: TGCAGTGCTAACGGGGGCACAGATACGCAGTATTTT.

The genes are TRBV4-2 and TRBJ2-3; D is unresolved. The V gene's germline CDR1 is LGHNA and CDR2 YNFKEQ. This CDR3 region has 16 residues. With 0 bases removed from V and 3 bases from J, the gap between germline ends came to 13 bases. In nucleotides, the CDR3 is TGTGCCAGCAGCCAAGAACAGCTGGCAGGTACAGATACGCAGTATTTT. It codes for CASSQEQLAGTDTQYF.

The chain recombines TRBV6-5 with TRBJ1-4; 7 nucleotides line up with TRBD1. Trimming removed 4 bases from V and 8 bases from J; junction bases left unmatched: 4. The CDR3 is made up of 13 amino acids. In germline, CDR1 is MNHEY, CDR2 SVGAGI. CDR3 sequence reads: CASSSDREEKLFF. CDR3 sequence (DNA): TGTGCCAGCAGTTCTGACAGGGAAGAAAAACTGTTTTTT.

The chain uses TRBV20-1 and TRBJ2-3; D is unclear. V shed 4 bases and J shed 0 bases, with 17 bases lying between them. Germline V lookup: CDR1 DFQATT, CDR2 SNEGSKA (reference sequence). The CDR3 covers 16 residues. CDR3 protein: CSANPLELISTDTQYF. The CDR3, as DNA: TGCAGTGCTAACCCCCTAGAACTGATTAGCACAGATACGCAGTATTTT.

This clonotype was picked up a small number of times. V is TRBV20-1 and J is TRBJ1-1; D not resolved. The V end was cut by 0 bases, the J end by 1 base, with 9 bases between. Germline V gives CDR1 DFQATT, CDR2 SNEGSKA (reference sequence). CDR3 size: 14 residues. The CDR3 protein is CSAREPQTNTEAFF. CDR3 DNA sequence: TGCAGTGCTAGAGAGCCCCAGACGAACACTGAAGCTTTCTTT.

The chain joins TRBV15 to TRBJ2-2, with no clear D. The CDR3 has 14 amino acids. V was pared by 4 bases and J by 5 bases, with 11 bases between. Germline-derived CDR1 and CDR2 are LNHNV and YYDKDF (reference sequence). The CDR3 sequence: CATSMLPQTGELFF. Written as DNA, the CDR3 is TGTGCCACCAGCATGCTCCCCCAAACCGGGGAGCTGTTTTTT.

The gene calls are TRBV7-8 and TRBJ1-5; 8 nucleotides agree with TRBD1. Germline CDR1 is SGHVS and CDR2 is FQNEAQ. The CDR3 is made up of 15 amino acids. V gave up 4 bases and J gave up 2 bases; unmatched junction bases: 4. For the CDR3, the DNA is TGTGCCAGCAGCTCGGGACAGGTCCGCAATCAGCCCCAGCATTTT. Its protein product is CASSSGQVRNQPQHF.

This clonotype appeared a few times. This chain joins TRBV20-1 and TRBJ2-6; TRBD1 might be the D (5 bases). CDR1 and CDR2 (germline): DFQATT, SNEGSKA (reference sequence). V shed 2 bases and J shed 0 bases, with 8 bases lying between them. This CDR3 region has 15 residues. The CDR3 here is CSARSDSSGANVLTF. The CDR3, as DNA: TGCAGTGCTAGATCCGACAGCTCTGGGGCCAACGTCCTGACTTTC.

This clonotype has a handful of counts. The chain links TRBV7-2 to TRBJ2-7; no reliable D call. V was shortened by 4 bases and J by 0 bases, with 10 bases between the two germline ends. Germline V gene lookup returns CDR1 SGHTA and CDR2 FQGNSA. This CDR3 contains 14 residues. For the CDR3, the DNA is TGTGCCAGCAGCTACCGACGGACCTCCTACGAGCAGTACGTC. Its protein product is CASSYRRTSYEQYV.

This sequence joins TRBV28 and TRBJ2-7; D ambiguous. Deletions cut 5 bases from V and 2 bases from J, with 7 bases between. Germline CDR1 and CDR2: MDHEN and SYDVKM. This CDR3 contains 12 residues. CDR3 in DNA: TGTGCCAGCAGTCGCACCGCCTACGAGCAGTACGTC. Its protein is CASSRTAYEQYV.

A word on this clonotype: Being one base from a much bigger clone, this may be a read error. As the CDR3 is not closed by the conserved phenylalanine or tryptophan, this likely results from a read error. The rearrangement uses TRBV5-5 and TRBJ1-6, with D uncertain. The CDR3 is 15 amino acids. V was trimmed by 4 bases and J by 5 bases, leaving 13 bases between them. The germline V gene has CDR1 SGHKS and CDR2 YYEKEE (reference sequence). CDR3 protein: CASSRSRPNNSPLHC. The CDR3 bases are TGTGCCAGCAGCCGCTCACGGCCCAATAATTCACCCCTCCACTGT.

The sample holds a few counts of this clonotype. V and J are TRBV5-5 and TRBJ2-2, with unresolved D. CDR3 size: 18 residues. The germline V and J ends were trimmed by 1 base and 0 bases, with 16 bases remaining between them. From germline, CDR1 is SGHKS and CDR2 YYEKEE (reference sequence). CDR3 in amino acids: CASSLNGLQFANTGELFF. CDR3 nucleotide sequence: TGTGCCAGCAGCTTGAACGGTTTGCAGTTCGCGAACACCGGGGAGCTGTTTTTT.

The sample holds many counts of this clonotype. V is TRBV20-1 and J is TRBJ2-2; D remains unclear. Trimming shortened V by 1 base and J by 7 bases, and 7 bases separated the two germline ends. Germline CDR1 and CDR2: DFQATT and SNEGSKA (reference sequence). The CDR3 totals 12 residues. This chain's CDR3 is CSARVPGGELFF. The CDR3 DNA reads as TGCAGTGCTAGAGTTCCTGGCGGGGAGCTGTTTTTT.

Only a few counts were recorded for this clonotype. The genes are TRBV20-1 and TRBJ1-3, with D possibly matching TRBD1 (6 bases). This CDR3 comprises 13 residues. V was cut by 3 bases and J by 4 bases, with 10 bases left in between. Germline loops: CDR1 DFQATT, CDR2 SNEGSKA (reference sequence). In DNA form, the CDR3 reads TGCAGTGCTAGTACGGGGGCCGGAAACACCATATATTTT. This sequence encodes CSASTGAGNTIYF.

This clonotype was observed a few times. The gene calls are TRBV20-1 and TRBJ1-3, with TRBD1 as a possible D gene (5 bases). Per the germline V gene, CDR1 is DFQATT and CDR2 is SNEGSKA (reference sequence). The CDR3 totals 13 residues. The ends were cut back, 6 bases at V and 9 bases at J, with 18 bases in the middle. This CDR3 reads CSALGPDGVTIYF. Written as DNA, the CDR3 is TGCAGTGCCTTGGGACCGGATGGGGTCACCATATATTTT.

The chain recombines TRBV28 with TRBJ2-7; 9 bases align to TRBD1. With 5 bases clipped from V and 6 bases from J, the junction kept 11 bases outside the gene matches. From germline, CDR1 is MDHEN and CDR2 SYDVKM. The CDR3 loop spans 15 amino acids. In DNA, the CDR3 is TGTGCCAGCAGTGGTGTCGGGACAGGGTTTCGCGAGCAGTACGTC. Translation gives CASSGVGTGFREQYV.

The chain has TRBV7-9 and TRBJ2-7; D is unclear. Trimming shortened V by 2 bases and J by 5 bases, and 13 bases separated the two germline ends. The CDR3 loop spans 14 amino acids. Germline V lookup: CDR1 SEHNR, CDR2 FQNEAQ (reference sequence). The CDR3 loop is CASSLMVPPHEQYV. CDR3 in DNA: TGTGCCAGCAGCTTAATGGTCCCTCCGCACGAGCAGTACGTC.

This clonotype appeared a few times. The chain carries TRBV20-1 and TRBJ1-4; D not resolved. CDR3 length: 11 residues. Trimming left V 0 bases short and J 5 bases short, with 1 base between. Germline values: CDR1 DFQATT, CDR2 SNEGSKA (reference sequence). CDR3 loop: CSARENEKLFF. In nucleotides, the CDR3 is TGCAGTGCTAGAGAAAATGAAAAACTGTTTTTT.

In DNA form, the CDR3 reads TGTGCCATCAGTGAGTCATCAGACCTGAACACTGAAGCTTTCTTT. It specifies CAISESSDLNTEAFF. The rearrangement uses TRBV10-3 and TRBJ1-1; D call uncertain. Trimming removed 0 bases at V and 0 bases at J, with 8 bases between. The CDR3 totals 15 residues. Germline-derived CDR1 and CDR2 are ENHRY and SYGVKD.

This clonotype was seen at least ten times. The chain couples TRBV29-1 to TRBJ2-5; 11 bases match TRBD2. V trimming: 7 bases; J trimming: 7 bases; junction bases outside the gene matches: 17. Germline V gene lookup returns CDR1 SQVTM and CDR2 ANQGSEA. This CDR3 region has 16 residues. For the CDR3, the DNA is TGCAGCGCACGAACCCCTACTAGCGGGGGTGTGGGGACCCAGTACTTC. This translates into CSARTPTSGGVGTQYF.

This chain joins TRBV29-1 and TRBJ1-2, with D tentatively TRBD1 (5 bases). This CDR3 comprises 13 residues. Trimming left V 3 bases short and J 4 bases short, with 12 bases between. Germline assignment: CDR1 SQVTM and CDR2 ANQGSEA. The DNA for the CDR3 is TGCAGCGTTGAGTCCAGGGTGCTCTATGGCTACACCTTC. This gives the protein CSVESRVLYGYTF.

The chain employs TRBV10-2 and TRBJ2-7, with D hard to call. Germline CDR1 and CDR2: WSHSY and SAAADI. This CDR3 is 13 amino acids long. V dropped 7 bases and J dropped 0 bases, with 10 bases sitting between them. As DNA, the CDR3 is TGCGCCAGCACAAATGGTATCTCCTACGAGCAGTACGTC. This sequence encodes CASTNGISYEQYV.

This chain's CDR3 is CASTNLYSIKGAYEQYF. CDR3 nucleotides: TGTGCCAGCACCAATTTGTACTCCATCAAAGGTGCCTACGAGCAGTACTTC. The genes are TRBV6-1 and TRBJ2-7, with D unclear. The V and J ends lost 7 bases and 2 bases respectively, with 24 bases between them. The CDR3 totals 17 residues. CDR1 and CDR2 from the germline V gene are MNHNS and SASEGT.